The rows below give T cell receptor beta chains drawn from one sample of a study of T cells after posttransplantation cyclophosphamide. This table comes from immunoSEQ multiplex PCR, and its TCRdb copy is limited to in-frame clones, with some not included. The sample has about 6,500 clones; around 75% are singletons. Sequencing used PBMCs, obtained almost 1,500 days after allogeneic stem cell transplant with posttransplant cyclophosphamide. All receptors come from a male patient in his thirties who received an allogeneic stem cell transplant from a related donor, was CMV-positive, and had acute GVHD only. Some T cells may be supplied by the graft donor. Each CDR3 is given with its conserved first and last residue. The D gene is left open where the match is weak. Clone size is given for some rows only: seen once, a few or many times, or a class if the clone is expanded.

clone_size	d_call	v_call	j_call	cdr3_nt	cdr3_aa
.	TRBD1	TRBV5-8	TRBJ1-2	TGTGCCAGCAGCGAGGGACAGTGGAACTATGGCTACACCTTC	CASSEGQWNYGYTF
once	.	TRBV7-8	TRBJ1-2	TGTGCCAGCAGCTTAGAATTCAGGGCCTGGTATGGCTACACCTTC	CASSLEFRAWYGYTF
.	.	TRBV5-6	TRBJ1-4	TGTGCCAGCAGCCTACAGAGGGCATATGACAAACTGTTTTTT	CASSLQRAYDKLFF
.	TRBD2	TRBV6-4	TRBJ2-1	TGTGCCAGCAGTGACTCGAAAGCGGGGGTTAAGTTCTTC	CASSDSKAGVKFF
.	.	TRBV19	TRBJ1-6	TGTGCCAGTAGTATGGACAGATCCTATAATTCACCCCTCCACTTT	CASSMDRSYNSPLHF
.	TRBD1	TRBV2	TRBJ1-6	TGTGCCAGCAGTTCTGGACAGGGTTTTTCACCCCTCCACTTT	CASSSGQGFSPLHF
once	.	TRBV6-1	TRBJ1-5	TGTGCCAGCAGTGAAGTGAGGGGGAATAGCAATCAGCCCCAGCATTTT	CASSEVRGNSNQPQHF
.	TRBD2	TRBV10-1	TRBJ2-1	TGCGCCAGCAGTGACCCTAGCGGGTTCTACAATGAGCAGTTCTTC	CASSDPSGFYNEQFF
.	TRBD1	TRBV6-5	TRBJ2-4	TGTGCCAGCAGTTCTTGGGGACAGGGGGGCCAAAACATTCAGTACTTC	CASSSWGQGGQNIQYF
.	.	TRBV5-6	TRBJ2-3	TGTGCCAGCAGCTCGTTAGGGGGCACAGATACGCAGTATTTT	CASSSLGGTDTQYF
.	.	TRBV4-1	TRBJ2-3	TGCGCCAGCAGCCAAGACGTGACAGTTAGCACAGATACGCAGTATTTT	CASSQDVTVSTDTQYF
.	.	TRBV4-2	TRBJ1-2	TGTGCCAGCAGCCAAGATTACCAGGGGAATGGTGGCTACACCTTC	CASSQDYQGNGGYTF
.	.	TRBV7-2	TRBJ2-1	TGTGCCAGCACCAGGACTTTGACCGGTAATGAGCAGTTCTTC	CASTRTLTGNEQFF
.	TRBD2	TRBV10-3	TRBJ2-1	TGTGCCATCAGTGAGTCCGGGACTAGAGAGAATGAGCAGTTCTTC	CAISESGTRENEQFF
.	TRBD2	TRBV6-1	TRBJ2-5	TGTGCCACCAGGACTAGCGGGGGGGCCAGGGAGACCCAGTACTTC	CATRTSGGARETQYF
.	.	TRBV18	TRBJ1-5	TGTGCCAGCTCAGAGGACAGACCTAGCAATCAGCCCCAGCATTTT	CASSEDRPSNQPQHF
.	.	TRBV2	TRBJ2-5	TGTGCCAGCACGCCGCGACTTAGGCGAGAGACCCAGTACTTC	CASTPRLRRETQYF
.	.	TRBV9	TRBJ1-2	TGTGCCAGCAGCGTAGGGGGGGGGAACTATGGCTACACCTTC	CASSVGGGNYGYTF
.	.	TRBV11-2	TRBJ1-1	TGTGCCAGCAGCTTAGCCGGGTCTGAGGCTTTCTTT	CASSLAGSEAFF
.	.	TRBV7-2	TRBJ1-1	TGTGCCAGCAGATTAGACTCCTACACTGAAGCTTTCTTT	CASRLDSYTEAFF
.	.	TRBV7-9	TRBJ1-1	TGTGCCAGCAGCTGGCAGGGAAGGGGCTTTGCTGAAGCTTTCTTT	CASSWQGRGFAEAFF
.	TRBD1	TRBV7-8	TRBJ1-5	TGTGCCAGCAGCTTATCTCGCGGGACAGGTAATCAGCCCCAGCATTTT	CASSLSRGTGNQPQHF
.	.	TRBV7-2	TRBJ2-3	TGTGCCAGCAGCTTAGGGCGCGGAGGTACAGATACGCAGTATTTT	CASSLGRGGTDTQYF
.	TRBD1	TRBV27	TRBJ1-6	TGTGCCAGCAGCCCCCACAGGGGCGATAATTCACCCCTCCACTTT	CASSPHRGDNSPLHF
.	.	TRBV5-1	TRBJ2-2	TGCGCCAGCAGCTTGTGGCAGGGCAACACCGGGGAGCTGTTTTTT	CASSLWQGNTGELFF
once	.	TRBV7-9	TRBJ2-3	TGTGCCAGCAGCTACCCGCAGGGCCTCACAGATACGCAGTATTTT	CASSYPQGLTDTQYF
.	TRBD2	TRBV7-8	TRBJ2-5	TGTGCCAGCAGCTTAGTACTAGCGGGCCCGCGGACCCAGTACTTC	CASSLVLAGPRTQYF
.	TRBD1	TRBV7-9	TRBJ2-7	TGTGCCAGCAGCCCAACAGGGGGTTCCTACGAGCAGTACTTC	CASSPTGGSYEQYF
few	TRBD1	TRBV7-2	TRBJ2-3	TGTGCCAGCAGCCCGGGACAGGGTCCAGATACGCAGTATTTT	CASSPGQGPDTQYF
.	TRBD1	TRBV4-3	TRBJ2-2	TGCGCCAGCAGCCAAGTTCGTGGGACAGGGAACACCGGGGAGCTGTTTTTT	CASSQVRGTGNTGELFF
.	TRBD1	TRBV6-5	TRBJ1-2	TGTGCCAGCAGTTCGTGGACAGGGGCTAACTATGGCTACACCTTC	CASSSWTGANYGYTF
.	.	TRBV30	TRBJ1-6	TGTGCCTTTGAGTCACCCCTCCACTTT	CAFESPLHF
.	.	TRBV5-1	TRBJ2-3	TGCGCCAGCAGCCCCGACAGGTTTAGCACAGATACGCAGTATTTT	CASSPDRFSTDTQYF